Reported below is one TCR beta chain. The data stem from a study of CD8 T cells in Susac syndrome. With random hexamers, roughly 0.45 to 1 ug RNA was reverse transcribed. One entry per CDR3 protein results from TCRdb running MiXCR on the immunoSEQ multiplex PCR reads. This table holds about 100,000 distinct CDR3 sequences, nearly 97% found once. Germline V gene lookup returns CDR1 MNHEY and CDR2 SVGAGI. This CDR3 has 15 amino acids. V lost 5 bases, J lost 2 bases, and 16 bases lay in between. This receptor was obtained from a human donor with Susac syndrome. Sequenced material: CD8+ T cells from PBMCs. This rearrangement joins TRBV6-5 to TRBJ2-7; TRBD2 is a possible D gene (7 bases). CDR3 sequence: CASSPRGGAAYEQYF. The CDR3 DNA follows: TGTGCCAGCAGTCCCCGTGGGGGGGCCGCCTACGAGCAGTACTTC.